These 8 T cell receptor beta chains share one sample of origin, sequenced in a study of shared clonotypes between healthy human individuals. The method was immunoSEQ multiplex PCR; TCRdb's version includes in-frame clones alone and lacks a portion of them. The sample includes roughly 1.4 million clones, roughly 98.5% of them seen just once. Material: naive CD4+ T cells sorted from blood. The subset was: CD45RA+ positively selected. Receptor source: a man aged 25-45 years in good health.

This chain links TRBV15 with TRBJ2-7, with 7 bases that match TRBD1. This CDR3 region has 15 residues. Germline V gene sequence: CDR1 LNHNV, CDR2 YYDKDF (reference sequence). The V segment lost 4 bases and the J segment 2 bases; nucleotides outside the gene matches: 8. CDR3 sequence reads: CATSTRQGLAYEQYF. The CDR3 region has the DNA TGTGCCACCAGCACCCGACAGGGATTGGCCTACGAGCAGTACTTC.

This rearrangement joins TRBV4-1 to TRBJ2-1; 14 nucleotides agree with TRBD2. This CDR3 is built from 14 residues. The J segment lost 7 bases and the V segment lost 8 bases, leaving 4 bases of the junction unmatched. Germline V CDR1 and CDR2: MGHRA, YSYEKL. For the CDR3, the DNA is TGCGCCAGCCAGGGACTAGCGGGAGTGAATGAGCAGTTCTTC. This sequence encodes CASQGLAGVNEQFF.

The chain links TRBV27 to TRBJ2-3, with TRBD1 as a possible D gene (6 bases). Trimming left V 2 bases short and J 0 bases short, with 15 bases between. This CDR3 region has 17 residues. Germline CDR1 is MNHEY and CDR2 is SMNVEV (reference sequence). DNA of the CDR3: TGTGCCAGCAGTTTAAGGGGGAGACAGCTTAGCACAGATACGCAGTATTTT. Translated: CASSLRGRQLSTDTQYF.

The chain joins TRBV9 to TRBJ2-1; possibly TRBD2 for D (6 bases). The V and J ends lost 0 bases and 3 bases respectively, with 13 bases between them. The CDR3 is 16 amino acids. Germline loops: CDR1 SGDLS, CDR2 YYNGEE. Written as DNA, the CDR3 is TGTGCCAGCAGCGTAGTTTCGGGAGCAGTCTACAATGAGCAGTTCTTC. This gives the protein CASSVVSGAVYNEQFF.

This rearrangement joins TRBV5-4 to TRBJ2-5, with TRBD1 matching over 7 bases. J lost 1 base, V lost 5 bases, and 5 bases had no gene match. Germline V gives CDR1 SGHNT, CDR2 YYREEE (reference sequence). There are 14 residues in the CDR3. This CDR3 reads CASSKTGAQETQYF. The CDR3 bases are TGTGCCAGCAGTAAAACAGGGGCCCAAGAGACCCAGTACTTC.

V is TRBV5-1 and J is TRBJ2-3; a possible D gene is TRBD1 (6 bases). CDR3 length: 17 amino acids. V shed 0 bases and J shed 2 bases, with 16 bases lying between them. Germline-derived CDR1 and CDR2 are SGHRS and YFSETQ. CDR3 in DNA: TGCGCCAGCAGCTTGGATCGTGGCAGGGGTATCACAGATACGCAGTATTTT. Translating it yields CASSLDRGRGITDTQYF.

This sequence joins TRBV5-4 and TRBJ2-3; 10 bases agree with TRBD1. The CDR3 length is 16 residues. Trimming took 0 bases from V and 0 from J; bases not matched to a gene: 1. Germline V gene data show CDR1 as SGHNT and CDR2 as YYREEE (reference sequence). In DNA, the CDR3 is TGTGCCAGCAGCTTGGAGGGACAGGGGAGCACAGATACGCAGTATTTT. Amino acids: CASSLEGQGSTDTQYF.

This chain uses TRBV19 with TRBJ2-1; D gene unclear. Trimming removed 5 bases at V and 6 bases at J, with 20 bases between. There are 16 residues in the CDR3. The germline CDR1 and CDR2 sequences are LNHDA and SQIVND (reference sequence). The CDR3 here is CASSLIADIPGNEQFF. CDR3 nucleotide sequence: TGTGCCAGTAGTTTAATAGCCGACATTCCCGGCAATGAGCAGTTCTTC.